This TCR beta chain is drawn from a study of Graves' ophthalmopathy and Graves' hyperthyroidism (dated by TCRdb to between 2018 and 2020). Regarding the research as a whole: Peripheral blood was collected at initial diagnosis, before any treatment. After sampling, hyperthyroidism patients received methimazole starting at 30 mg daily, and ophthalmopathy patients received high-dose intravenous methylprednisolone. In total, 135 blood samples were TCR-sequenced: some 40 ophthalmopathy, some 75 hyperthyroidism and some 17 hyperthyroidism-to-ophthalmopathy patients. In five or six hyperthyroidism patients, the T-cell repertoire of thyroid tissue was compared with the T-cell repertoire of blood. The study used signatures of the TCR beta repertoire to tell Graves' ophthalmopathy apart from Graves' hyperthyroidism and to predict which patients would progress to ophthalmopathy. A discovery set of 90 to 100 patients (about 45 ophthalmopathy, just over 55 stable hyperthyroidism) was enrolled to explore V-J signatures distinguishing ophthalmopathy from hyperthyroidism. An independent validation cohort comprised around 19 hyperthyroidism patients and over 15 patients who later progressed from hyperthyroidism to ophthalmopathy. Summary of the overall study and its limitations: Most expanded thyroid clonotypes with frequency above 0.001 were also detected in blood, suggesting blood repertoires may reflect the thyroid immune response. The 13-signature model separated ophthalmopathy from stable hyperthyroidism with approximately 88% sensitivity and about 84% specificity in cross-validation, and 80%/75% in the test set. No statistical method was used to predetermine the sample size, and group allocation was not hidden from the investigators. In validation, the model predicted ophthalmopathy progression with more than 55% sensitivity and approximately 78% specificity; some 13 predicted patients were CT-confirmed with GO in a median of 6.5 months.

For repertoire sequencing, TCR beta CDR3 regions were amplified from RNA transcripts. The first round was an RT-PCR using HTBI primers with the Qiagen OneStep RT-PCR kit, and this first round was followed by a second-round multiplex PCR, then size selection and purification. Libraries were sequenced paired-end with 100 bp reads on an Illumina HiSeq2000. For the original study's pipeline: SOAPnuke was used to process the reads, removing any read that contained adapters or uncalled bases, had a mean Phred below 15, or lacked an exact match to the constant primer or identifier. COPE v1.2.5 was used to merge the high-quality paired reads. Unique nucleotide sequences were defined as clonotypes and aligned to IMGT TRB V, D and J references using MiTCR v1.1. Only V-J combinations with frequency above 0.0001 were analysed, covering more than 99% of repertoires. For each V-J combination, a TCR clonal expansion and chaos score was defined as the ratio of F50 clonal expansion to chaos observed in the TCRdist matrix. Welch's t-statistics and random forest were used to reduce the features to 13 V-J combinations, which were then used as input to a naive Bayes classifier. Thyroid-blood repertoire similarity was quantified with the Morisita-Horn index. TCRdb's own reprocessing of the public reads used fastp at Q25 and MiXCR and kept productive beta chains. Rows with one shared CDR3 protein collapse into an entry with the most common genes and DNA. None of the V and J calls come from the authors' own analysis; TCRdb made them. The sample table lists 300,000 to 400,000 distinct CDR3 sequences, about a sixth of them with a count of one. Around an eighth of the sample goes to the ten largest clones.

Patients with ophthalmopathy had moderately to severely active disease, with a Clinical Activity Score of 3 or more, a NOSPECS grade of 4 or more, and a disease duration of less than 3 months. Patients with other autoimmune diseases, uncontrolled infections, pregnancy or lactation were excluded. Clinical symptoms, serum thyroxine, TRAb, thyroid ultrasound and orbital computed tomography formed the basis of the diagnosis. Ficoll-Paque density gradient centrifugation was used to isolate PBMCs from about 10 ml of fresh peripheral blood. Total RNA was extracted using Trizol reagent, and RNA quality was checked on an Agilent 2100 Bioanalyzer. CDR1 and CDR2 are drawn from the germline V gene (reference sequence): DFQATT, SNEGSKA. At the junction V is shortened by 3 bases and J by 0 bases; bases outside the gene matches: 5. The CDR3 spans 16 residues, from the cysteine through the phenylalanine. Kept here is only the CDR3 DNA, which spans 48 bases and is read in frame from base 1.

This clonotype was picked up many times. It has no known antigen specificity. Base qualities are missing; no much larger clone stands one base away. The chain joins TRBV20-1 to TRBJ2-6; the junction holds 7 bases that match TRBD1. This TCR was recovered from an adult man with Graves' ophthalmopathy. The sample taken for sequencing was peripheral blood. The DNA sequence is TGCAGTGCTAGCTTGGGACAGCTCTCTGGGGCCAACGTCCTGACTTTC. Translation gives CSASLGQLSGANVLTF.